This T cell receptor (beta chain) is from a study of vaccination effects on CD4 cells after COVID-19. About the study: Every participant took two doses of the BNT162b2 or mRNA-1273 vaccine. The study's findings and limits: By a late point after vaccination, infection- and vaccine-induced clones had shrunk markedly through clonal contraction.

After roughly 11 days in culture, the CD4+ T cells were isolated. Cultures got half-medium changes with IL-2 on days 3 and 7. The V gene's germline CDR1 is LNHDA and CDR2 SQIVND (reference sequence). The V end lost 10 bases, the J end lost 3 bases, and 13 bases lay between the germline ends. This CDR3 is 13 amino acids long. TCRdb keeps only in-frame clones here, not all; method: immunoSEQ multiplex PCR. The repertoire holds 70,000 or so clones, with 75% to 80% as singletons. A remark on this clone: Its antigen remains unknown.

The source is a human donor who received a COVID-19 vaccine. The V gene is TRBV19, the J gene TRBJ1-5; D may be TRBD1 (6 bases). The sample in question was CD4+ T cells from PBMCs cultured without peptide, obtained before COVID-19 vaccination. The CDR3 sequence is CATKGGDNQPQHF. The CDR3 bases are TGTGCCACCAAGGGGGGGGACAATCAGCCCCAGCATTTT.